This TCR beta chain was documented in a study of T cells in tuberculosis. TCR-alpha and TCR-beta chains were sequenced unpaired. Only in-frame clones appear in the TCRdb table, and some are missing; sequencing was by immunoSEQ multiplex PCR. The sample holds tens of thousands of clones, roughly 93% seen once. The CDR3 contains 16 residues. Germline V gene lookup returns CDR1 SGHRS and CDR2 YFSETQ. V lost 0 bases, J lost 8 bases, and 10 bases stayed unmatched. Cells were sorted from thawed PBMC rested overnight and stained with GMM-loaded CD1B tetramer, viability dye and anti-CD3. CD1B tetramers were loaded with Rhodococcus equi-derived C32 glucose monomycolate. Roughly 92,000 tetramer-negative cells were sorted from each donor.

The source material was CD1b-GMM tetramer-negative cells sorted from PBMCs. V and J are TRBV5-1 and TRBJ2-1; 8 bases are shared with TRBD1. The sequence derives from an adult woman with latent tuberculosis. CDR3 in DNA: TGCGCCAGCAGCTTGGGAAACAGGGGGGTTACGGATGAGCAGTTCTTC. Translated: CASSLGNRGVTDEQFF.